One and the same sample provided the 29 T cell receptor beta chains below, sequenced in a study of Ad26.COV2.S vaccination and SARS-CoV-2 variants. The method was immunoSEQ multiplex PCR; TCRdb's version includes in-frame clones alone and lacks a portion of them. The data hold fewer than 400,000 clones, with roughly 86% observed a single time. The treatment was: some 19 received Ad26.COV2.S at low or high dose, single or two shots; about 5 received placebo; per-sample allocation not given. Vaccine and placebo recipients were sampled on day 63 after the first injection. The input for sequencing was peripheral blood, taken in a trial of Ad26.COV2.S vaccine versus placebo. The source of these receptors is a person aged 18-65 years who received the Ad26.COV2.S COVID-19 vaccine or a placebo.

The chain has TRBV3-1 (or the pseudogene TRBV3-2) and TRBJ2-5; D is possibly TRBD1 or TRBD2 (5 bases each). Trimming took off 0 bases at V and 4 bases at J, with 24 bases between the two ends. This CDR3 has 19 residues. Germline V lookup: CDR1 LGHDT, CDR2 YNNKEL (reference sequence). In DNA form, the CDR3 reads TGTGCCAGCAGCCAAGACCGCGCGATCGGGGCCCGGACGGGAGAGACCCAGTACTTC. Protein sequence: CASSQDRAIGARTGETQYF.

The CDR3 DNA sequence: TGTGCCAGCAGCAAAGCGGGGGGCTTCCGGGAGACCCAGTACTTC. Residues: CASSKAGGFRETQYF. This chain uses TRBV9 with TRBJ2-5; 9 bases are a match to TRBD2. Germline CDR1 reads SGDLS; CDR2 reads YYNGEE. The junction had 9 bases not matched to a gene; V was cut back by 4 bases and J by 5 bases. The CDR3 is 15 amino acids.

The genes are TRBV5-6 and TRBJ2-2, with a possible D match to TRBD1 (5 bases). V lost 1 base and J lost 1, with 8 bases in between. Germline V gene sequence: CDR1 SGHDT, CDR2 YYEEEE. The CDR3 spans 15 residues. In nucleotides, the CDR3 is TGTGCCAGCAGCTTGCTTACAGGGAACACCGGGGAGCTGTTTTTT. It translates to CASSLLTGNTGELFF.

The V and J genes are TRBV9 and TRBJ1-2; no clear D gene. Trimming took 3 bases from V and 8 from J, leaving 14 bases between them. This CDR3 region has 13 residues. The germline gives CDR1 SGDLS, CDR2 YYNGEE. DNA for the CDR3: TGTGCCAGCAGCGACCCCGGCCTCGGCGGCTACACCTTC. As protein: CASSDPGLGGYTF.

This chain's CDR3 is CASSAPKGLTGELFF. The CDR3 DNA reads as TGCGCCAGCAGCGCCCCGAAGGGGCTGACCGGGGAGCTGTTTTTT. The rearrangement joins TRBV5-1 to TRBJ2-2, with D perhaps TRBD1 (5 bases). Germline V lookup: CDR1 SGHRS, CDR2 YFSETQ. Trimming took 4 bases from V and 5 from J, leaving 15 bases between them. The CDR3 spans 15 residues.

The chain uses TRBV5-1 and TRBJ2-2, with D perhaps TRBD2 (6 bases). The V and J ends lost 0 bases and 3 bases respectively, with 9 bases between them. Germline V CDR1 and CDR2: SGHRS, YFSETQ. This CDR3 has 15 amino acids. The DNA for the CDR3 is TGCGCCAGCAGCTTGGGGAGGGGATACACCGGGGAGCTGTTTTTT. Translating it yields CASSLGRGYTGELFF.

The genes are TRBV29-1 and TRBJ1-1; possible D gene TRBD1, 6 bases. Germline V gives CDR1 SQVTM, CDR2 ANQGSEA. V was pared by 6 bases and J by 5 bases, with 10 bases between. This CDR3 spans 11 amino acids. For the CDR3, the DNA is TGCAGCGTGGCGAGGGGGACTGAAGCTTTCTTT. Translating it yields CSVARGTEAFF.

The genes are TRBV12-3 or TRBV12-4 and TRBJ2-2, with a tentative D call TRBD1 (5 bases). The ends were cut back, 8 bases at V and 5 bases at J, with 9 bases in the middle. This CDR3 has 12 residues. The CDR3 reads CASGKGTGELFF. The DNA for the CDR3 is TGTGCCAGCGGGAAGGGGACCGGGGAGCTGTTTTTT.

This rearrangement joins TRBV6-4 to TRBJ2-2; D is undetermined. The germline gives CDR1 MRHNA, CDR2 SNTAGT. V was cut by 4 bases and J by 1 base, with 7 bases left in between. The CDR3 loop spans 14 amino acids. The CDR3 here is CASSVEMNTGELFF. The CDR3 DNA reads TGTGCCAGCAGTGTCGAGATGAACACCGGGGAGCTGTTTTTT.

This chain connects TRBV6-5 to TRBJ2-5, with D possibly TRBD2 on 7 matching bases. Germline CDR1 is MNHEY and CDR2 is SVGAGI. Trimming removed 6 bases from V and 3 bases from J, with 14 bases in between. This CDR3 has 14 amino acids. CDR3 loop: CASRPAGTKETQYF. The CDR3 nucleotides read TGTGCCAGCAGGCCAGCGGGGACAAAAGAGACCCAGTACTTC.

This chain links TRBV19 with TRBJ1-3, with D unclear. Germline CDR1 reads LNHDA; CDR2 reads SQIVND (reference sequence). The CDR3 covers 12 residues. V was trimmed by 2 bases and J by 2 bases, leaving 1 base between them. The CDR3 region is CASSIPGNTIYF. In nucleotides, the CDR3 is TGTGCCAGTAGTATACCTGGAAACACCATATATTTT.

The rearrangement uses TRBV5-1 and TRBJ1-4; D remains unclear. Germline V gene lookup returns CDR1 SGHRS and CDR2 YFSETQ. The CDR3 loop spans 15 amino acids. With 0 bases removed from V and 8 bases from J, the gap between germline ends came to 14 bases. For the CDR3, the DNA is TGCGCCAGCAGCTTGGAGGGTCGGGAGCAAGAAAAACTGTTTTTT. Its protein product is CASSLEGREQEKLFF.

V and J are TRBV7-2 and TRBJ2-6; D remains unclear. Germline CDR1 and CDR2: SGHTA and FQGNSA. The CDR3 contains 16 residues. The V end lost 8 bases, the J end lost 0 bases, and 14 bases lay between the germline ends. This CDR3 reads CASSKSSASGANVLTF. The CDR3 DNA is TGTGCCAGCTCGAAATCCTCCGCCTCTGGGGCCAACGTCCTGACTTTC. Variable domain in full (rest from reference TRBV7-2 and TRBJ2-6): GAGVSQSPSNKVTEKGKDVELRCDPISGHTALYWYRQSLGQGLEFLIYFQGNSAPDKSGLPSDRFSAERTGGSVSTLTIQRTQQEDSAVYLCASSKSSASGANVLTFGAGSRLTVL.

The rearrangement uses TRBV7-2 and TRBJ2-7; D not resolved. The V end was cut by 8 bases, the J end by 5 bases, with 10 bases between. CDR1 is SGHTA, CDR2 FQGNSA, per germline. This CDR3 has 11 residues. The CDR3 is CASQADHEQYF. DNA for the CDR3: TGTGCCAGCCAGGCGGATCACGAGCAGTACTTC.

A few counts support this clone. The chain couples TRBV12-3 or TRBV12-4 to TRBJ2-3; D may be TRBD2 (5 bases). Trimming shortened V by 3 bases and J by 1 base, and 5 bases separated the two germline ends. The CDR3 totals 13 residues. CDR3 nucleotides: TGTGCCAGCAGTTTGAGGGGCACAGATACGCAGTATTTT. It specifies CASSLRGTDTQYF.

J is TRBJ1-2 and V is TRBV19; D remains ambiguous. The CDR3 is 14 amino acids. Germline V CDR1 and CDR2: LNHDA, SQIVND (reference sequence). Trimming pared 2 bases from V and 4 bases from J, leaving 11 bases between. CDR3 DNA: TGTGCCAGTAGTATACAGGTAGTTGGCTATGGCTACACCTTC. Translated: CASSIQVVGYGYTF. The whole variable domain, filled in from reference TRBV19 and TRBJ1-2, reads DGGITQSPKYLFRKEGQNVTLSCEQNLNHDAMYWYRQDPGQGLRLIYYSQIVNDFQKGDIAEGYSVSREKKESFPLTVTSAQKNPTAFYLCASSIQVVGYGYTFGSGTRLTVV.

V is TRBV2 and J is TRBJ2-7; a possible D gene is TRBD2 (5 bases). Per germline, CDR1 SNHLY and CDR2 FYNNEI. With 6 bases removed from V and 4 bases from J, the gap between germline ends came to 13 bases. There are 13 residues in the CDR3. The CDR3 reads CASRRGNRYEQYF. DNA for the CDR3: TGTGCCAGCAGGAGAGGGAACAGATACGAGCAGTACTTC.

The chain is built from TRBV6-1 and TRBJ2-7; D possibly matches TRBD1 or TRBD2 (5 bases each). Trimming shortened V by 3 bases and J by 4 bases, and 13 bases separated the two germline ends. The CDR3 has 14 residues. Looked up from germline, CDR1 is MNHNS and CDR2 is SASEGT. In nucleotides, the CDR3 is TGTGCCAGCAGTGATGGGGGTGTGGGGTACGAGCAGTACTTC. As protein: CASSDGGVGYEQYF.

This chain connects TRBV18 to TRBJ1-2; the match to TRBD1 covers 8 bases. This CDR3 is built from 14 residues. J lost 1 base, V lost 5 bases, and 3 bases had no gene match. Germline assignment: CDR1 KGHSH and CDR2 LQKENI. CDR3 region: CASSGDRGNYGYTF. CDR3 sequence (DNA): TGTGCCAGCTCAGGCGACAGGGGTAACTATGGCTACACCTTC.

The genes are TRBV5-1 and TRBJ1-3, with a tentative D call TRBD1 (5 bases). Trimming cost V 4 bases and J 7 bases, with 9 bases left between them. This CDR3 region has 12 residues. Germline V gene lookup returns CDR1 SGHRS and CDR2 YFSETQ. CDR3 residues: CASSPEGNTIYF. For the CDR3, the DNA is TGCGCCAGCAGCCCGGAGGGGAACACCATATATTTT. The full variable domain, rest sourced from reference TRBV5-1 and TRBJ1-3, is KAGVTQTPRYLIKTRGQQVTLSCSPISGHRSVSWYQQTPGQGLQFLFEYFSETQRNKGNFPGRFSGRQFSNSRSEMNVSTLELGDSALYLCASSPEGNTIYFGEGSWLTVV.

The chain joins TRBV18 to TRBJ1-6; D is undetermined. This CDR3 contains 14 residues. In germline, CDR1 is KGHSH, CDR2 LQKENI. The V and J ends lost 2 bases and 7 bases respectively, with 9 bases between them. The CDR3 nucleotides read TGTGCCAGCTCACCAGCTAGTACGAATTCACCCCTCCACTTT. Translation gives CASSPASTNSPLHF.

This clone was detected only once. The genes are TRBV7-9 and TRBJ1-1; tentatively, D is TRBD1 (6 bases). Germline-derived CDR1 and CDR2 are SEHNR and FQNEAQ (reference sequence). The CDR3 length is 14 residues. V shed 6 bases and J shed 4 bases, with 15 bases lying between them. CDR3 DNA: TGTGCCAGCAGGCTAGGGGGGGTTCCCACTGAAGCTTTCTTT. It specifies CASRLGGVPTEAFF.

This sequence joins TRBV11-2 and TRBJ1-4; the match to TRBD1 covers 7 bases. This CDR3 comprises 18 residues. After removal of 1 base from V and 7 bases from J, the junction contained 15 bases not matched to a gene. CDR1 is SGHAT, CDR2 FQNNGV, per germline. CDR3 sequence reads: CASSLGVQYRDRPEKLFF. CDR3 in DNA: TGTGCCAGCAGCTTAGGGGTCCAATACCGGGACAGACCTGAAAAACTGTTTTTT.

The V and J genes are TRBV7-3 and TRBJ1-6; 11 bases are a match to TRBD1. The CDR3 extends over 16 amino acids. Germline assignment: CDR1 SGHTA and CDR2 FQGTGA. V shed 1 base, J shed 9 bases, and the junction held 5 bases outside the gene matches. The DNA for the CDR3 is TGTGCCAGCAGCTTAAGGTCGGGGACAGGGGGTTCACCCCTCCACTTT. It is translated as CASSLRSGTGGSPLHF.

The chain combines TRBV12-3 or TRBV12-4 with TRBJ1-4, with D possibly matching TRBD1 (6 bases). This CDR3 region has 12 residues. With 3 bases removed from V and 16 bases from J, the gap between germline ends came to 15 bases. CDR3 in amino acids: CASSFKGGGKFF. CDR3 in DNA: TGTGCCAGCAGTTTCAAAGGGGGGGGCAAGTTTTTT.

J is TRBJ2-3 and V is TRBV5-4; TRBD2 is a possible D gene (6 bases). The germline V gene encodes CDR1 SGHNT and CDR2 YYREEE (reference sequence). This CDR3 spans 15 amino acids. V was trimmed by 7 bases and J by 0 bases, leaving 15 bases between them. CDR3 DNA sequence: TGTGCCAGCTCCCACACCGGGACTAGCACAGATACGCAGTATTTT. Translating it yields CASSHTGTSTDTQYF.

V is TRBV7-9 and J is TRBJ2-2; D is uncertain. The CDR3 has 15 residues. V was clipped by 4 bases and J by 5 bases, with 14 bases between them. Germline V gene lookup returns CDR1 SEHNR and CDR2 FQNEAQ (reference sequence). In DNA form, the CDR3 reads TGTGCCAGCAGCTCAATTCAAAGGGCGACCGGGGAGCTGTTTTTT. Translating gives CASSSIQRATGELFF.

This clone was seen a handful of times. The CDR3 DNA follows: TGCAGTGCCAGGCGGGGGGGCGAGCAGTACTTC. Translated: CSARRGGEQYF. V gene TRBV20-1 combines with J gene TRBJ2-7, with 9 bases fitting TRBD2. The length of the CDR3 is 11 residues. The germline CDR1 and CDR2 sequences are DFQATT and SNEGSKA (reference sequence). Trimming removed 6 bases from V and 6 bases from J; junction bases left unmatched: 3.

In the case of this clone: Additional DNA sequences in this sample encode the identical CDR3. This chain connects TRBV7-9 to TRBJ1-1; no firm D call. From germline, CDR1 is SEHNR and CDR2 FQNEAQ (reference sequence). The CDR3 loop spans 12 amino acids. Trimming left V 1 base short and J 5 bases short, with 5 bases between. Here the CDR3 reads CASSLGSTEAFF. The CDR3 nucleotides are TGTGCCAGCAGCTTAGGAAGTACTGAAGCTTTCTTT.